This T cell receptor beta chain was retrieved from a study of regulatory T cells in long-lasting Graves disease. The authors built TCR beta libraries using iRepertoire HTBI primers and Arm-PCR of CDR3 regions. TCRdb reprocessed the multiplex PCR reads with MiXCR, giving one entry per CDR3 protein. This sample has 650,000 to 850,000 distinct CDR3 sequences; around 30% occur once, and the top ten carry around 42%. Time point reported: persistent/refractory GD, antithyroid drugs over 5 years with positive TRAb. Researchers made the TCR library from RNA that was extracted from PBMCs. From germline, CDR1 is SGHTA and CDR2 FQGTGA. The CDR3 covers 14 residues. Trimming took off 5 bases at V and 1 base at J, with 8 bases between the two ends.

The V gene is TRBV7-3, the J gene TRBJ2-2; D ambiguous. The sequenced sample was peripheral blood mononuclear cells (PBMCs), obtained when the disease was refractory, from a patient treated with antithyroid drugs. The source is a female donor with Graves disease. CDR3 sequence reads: CASSPGWNTGELFF. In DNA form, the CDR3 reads TGTGCCAGCAGCCCCGGGTGGAACACCGGGGAGCTGTTTTTT.